This T cell receptor beta chain was identified during a study of neurological immune-mediated disorders. This clonotype was picked up many times. In germline, CDR1 is MDHEN, CDR2 SYDVKM. The CDR3 covers 13 residues. V dropped 6 bases and J dropped 12 bases, with 17 bases sitting between them. From the 5' RACE reads, TCRdb called clonotypes with MiXCR, one entry per CDR3 protein. The repertoire has tens of thousands of distinct CDR3 sequences, 10% of them found once; the top ten carry 1.8%. The TCR comes from a man between 40 and 49 years old in good health. The source material was PBMCs. The rearrangement joins TRBV28 to TRBJ1-4; no clear D gene. The CDR3 loop reads CASSRGSAVELFF. CDR3 bases: TGTGCCAGCAGCCGCGGATCGGCGGTGGAACTGTTTTTT.